The 32 T cell receptor beta chains below all came from one sample that was sequenced in a study of control samples from healthy donors and cancer patients. TCRdb keeps only in-frame clones here, not all; method: immunoSEQ multiplex PCR. Here the sample spans about 170,000 clones, 75% to 95% being singletons. Sequenced material: blood. The receptors were sampled from a woman between 25 and 40 years old in good health.

This clone appeared once. V usage is TRBV4-1 and J usage is TRBJ1-5; a possible D gene is TRBD1 (6 bases). The V gene's germline CDR1 is MGHRA and CDR2 YSYEKL. The V end lost 2 bases, the J end lost 2 bases, and 13 bases lay between the germline ends. This CDR3 contains 16 residues. CDR3 loop: CASSQTPDSRNQPQHF. The CDR3 nucleotides are TGCGCCAGCAGCCAAACCCCGGACAGCCGCAATCAGCCCCAGCATTTT.

The chain recombines TRBV5-1 with TRBJ2-6; D is perhaps TRBD1 (5 bases). This CDR3 has 16 residues. Between the trimmed V and J ends, which lost 4 bases and 4 bases, there was a span of 15 bases. The germline V gene has CDR1 SGHRS and CDR2 YFSETQ. CDR3 in amino acids: CASSTYTGSGANVLTF. CDR3 DNA: TGCGCCAGCAGCACGTATACAGGATCAGGGGCCAACGTCCTGACTTTC.

This chain connects TRBV30 to TRBJ1-5; D may be TRBD1 (6 bases). The CDR3 sequence is 15 residues long. Trimming took 1 base from V and 0 from J, leaving 10 bases between them. Germline V gives CDR1 GTSNPN, CDR2 SVGIG (reference sequence). This CDR3 is CAWSETGHSNQPQHF. The CDR3 region has the DNA TGTGCCTGGAGTGAAACGGGACATAGCAATCAGCCCCAGCATTTT.

This clone has just a few counts. This chain connects TRBV6-1 to TRBJ2-7; 10 bases are a match to TRBD2. The V segment lost 0 bases and the J segment 2 bases; nucleotides outside the gene matches: 1. Germline lookup yields CDR1 MNHNS and CDR2 SASEGT. The CDR3 contains 15 residues. The CDR3 DNA sequence: TGTGCCAGCAGTGAAGCCCTAGCGGGAGCCTACGAGCAGTACTTC. The encoded protein is CASSEALAGAYEQYF.

The rearrangement joins TRBV29-1 to TRBJ1-4, with D tentatively TRBD1 (6 bases). Deletions cut 6 bases from V and 3 bases from J, with 11 bases between. Germline CDR1 is SQVTM and CDR2 is ANQGSEA. The CDR3 length is 13 residues. The CDR3 DNA reads TGCAGCGTCAGGGGAATGGCTAATGAAAAACTGTTTTTT. It yields the protein CSVRGMANEKLFF. The full variable domain, completed using reference TRBV29-1 and TRBJ1-4, is SAVISQKPSRDICQRGTSLTIQCQVDSQVTMMFWYRQQPGQSLTLIATANQGSEATYESGFVIDKFPISRPNLTFSTLTVSNMSPEDSSIYLCSVRGMANEKLFFGSGTQLSVL.

The chain is built from TRBV7-2 and TRBJ2-1; 9 bases map to TRBD2. This CDR3 is 13 amino acids long. CDR1 and CDR2 (germline): SGHTA, FQGNSA. V lost 7 bases and J lost 5; bases outside the gene matches: 3. This chain's CDR3 is CASNRLADNEQFF. CDR3 DNA sequence: TGTGCCAGCAACCGACTAGCGGACAATGAGCAGTTCTTC.

This clone was counted between two and nine times. The genes are TRBV12-5 and TRBJ1-5; TRBD1 matches at 7 bases. CDR1 is LGHNT and CDR2 is FRNRAP in the germline V gene. The length of the CDR3 is 13 residues. J was trimmed by 6 bases and V by 4 bases; bases with no gene match: 3. The CDR3 DNA sequence: TGTGCTAGTGGTTACAGGGGAGGTCAGCCCCAGCATTTT. Residues: CASGYRGGQPQHF.

With regard to this clone: Within the sample, other DNA sequences also encode this same CDR3. The J gene is TRBJ2-1, the V gene TRBV7-9, with D maybe TRBD1 (8 bases). The CDR3 sequence is 14 residues long. Germline-derived CDR1 and CDR2 are SEHNR and FQNEAQ (reference sequence). V gave up 5 bases and J gave up 6 bases, with 14 bases separating them. DNA for the CDR3: TGTGCCAGCAGCCCCCACAGGGGGGGCAATGAGCAGTTCTTC. Protein product: CASSPHRGGNEQFF.

This clone was seen just once. J is TRBJ1-3 and V is TRBV7-9; D gene uncertain. Germline values: CDR1 SEHNR, CDR2 FQNEAQ (reference sequence). The CDR3 has 15 amino acids. Between the trimmed V and J ends, which lost 0 bases and 0 bases, there was a span of 6 bases. CDR3 nucleotides: TGTGCCAGCAGCTTAGCTCAGAGCTCTGGAAACACCATATATTTT. Translating it yields CASSLAQSSGNTIYF. The full variable domain, with the rest looked up from reference TRBV7-9 and TRBJ1-3, is DTGVSQNPRHKITKRGQNVTFRCDPISEHNRLYWYRQTLGQGPEFLTYFQNEAQLEKSRLLSDRFSAERPKGSFSTLEIQRTEQGDSAMYLCASSLAQSSGNTIYFGEGSWLTVV.

This clone was observed a single time. This sample includes further DNA sequences coding for the same CDR3. The rearrangement uses TRBV6-1 and TRBJ1-6; D perhaps matches TRBD1 (5 bases). Trimming pared 3 bases from V and 7 bases from J, leaving 7 bases between. The CDR3 totals 13 residues. The germline V gene encodes CDR1 MNHNS and CDR2 SASEGT. Written as DNA, the CDR3 is TGTGCCAGCAGTGACAGGGAGAATTCACCCCTCCACTTT. Protein sequence: CASSDRENSPLHF.

J is TRBJ2-6 and V is TRBV7-9; the D gene is possibly TRBD2 (6 bases). The CDR3 contains 16 residues. Germline CDR1 SEHNR, CDR2 FQNEAQ (reference sequence). With 2 bases removed from V and 2 bases from J, the gap between germline ends came to 10 bases. For the CDR3, the DNA is TGTGCCAGCAGCTTACGGGGCGGGGCTGGGGCCAACGTCCTGACTTTC. It encodes CASSLRGGAGANVLTF.

The chain links TRBV19 to TRBJ2-3; 9 bases are a match to TRBD2. The CDR3 is made up of 15 amino acids. CDR1 and CDR2 (germline): LNHDA, SQIVND (reference sequence). V gave up 3 bases and J gave up 4 bases; unmatched junction bases: 5. In DNA, the CDR3 is TGTGCCAGTAGTATCTCGCGGGGGGGTTCAGATACGCAGTATTTT. As protein: CASSISRGGSDTQYF.

The V gene is TRBV2, the J gene TRBJ1-5; the D gene is possibly TRBD1 (5 bases). The ends were cut back, 3 bases at V and 4 bases at J, with 10 bases in the middle. This CDR3 contains 14 residues. Germline-derived CDR1 and CDR2 are SNHLY and FYNNEI. The CDR3 spells CASSEGLPNQPQHF. The DNA of the CDR3 is TGTGCCAGCAGTGAGGGACTTCCGAATCAGCCCCAGCATTTT.

The rearrangement uses TRBV20-1 and TRBJ1-1, with D possibly being TRBD1 (6 bases). CDR1 and CDR2 from the germline V gene are DFQATT and SNEGSKA (reference sequence). This CDR3 region has 11 residues. V lost 0 bases to trimming and J lost 7 bases, with 6 bases between them. This CDR3 reads CSAREDSEAFF. Written as DNA, the CDR3 is TGCAGTGCTAGAGAGGACAGTGAAGCTTTCTTT.

The chain links TRBV7-2 to TRBJ2-5, with no clear D. Germline V gives CDR1 SGHTA, CDR2 FQGNSA. The CDR3 runs 11 residues. V was pared by 4 bases and J by 1 base, with 1 base between. The CDR3: CASSSQETQYF. The CDR3 DNA reads TGTGCCAGCAGCTCCCAAGAGACCCAGTACTTC.

This chain uses TRBV9 with TRBJ2-7; TRBD1 aligns across 9 bases. The CDR3 contains 15 residues. Germline assignment: CDR1 SGDLS and CDR2 YYNGEE. The junction had 4 bases not matched to a gene; V was cut back by 0 bases and J by 3 bases. The CDR3 here is CASSVAGTGIYEQYF. For the CDR3, the DNA is TGTGCCAGCAGCGTAGCCGGGACAGGGATCTACGAGCAGTACTTC.

J is TRBJ2-2 and V is TRBV5-1; possible D gene TRBD1, 6 bases. Trimming stripped 4 bases from V and 3 bases from J, with 13 bases between. Germline CDR1 reads SGHRS; CDR2 reads YFSETQ. CDR3 size: 15 residues. CDR3 sequence reads: CASSETGFDTGELFF. Written as DNA, the CDR3 is TGCGCCAGCAGCGAGACAGGTTTCGACACCGGGGAGCTGTTTTTT.

This clone appeared once. The chain uses TRBV19 and TRBJ1-1; 8 nucleotides match TRBD1. This CDR3 is 14 amino acids long. The junction had 2 bases not matched to a gene; V was cut back by 4 bases and J by 1 base. Germline V gene sequence: CDR1 LNHDA, CDR2 SQIVND (reference sequence). Here the CDR3 DNA reads TGTGCCAGTAGTACCAGGGGGCGGAACACTGAAGCTTTCTTT. Its translation is CASSTRGRNTEAFF.

The chain carries TRBV28 and TRBJ1-4; D may be TRBD1 (5 bases). This CDR3 region has 11 residues. The V end lost 3 bases, the J end lost 10 bases, and 6 bases lay between the germline ends. The germline gives CDR1 MDHEN, CDR2 SYDVKM. The CDR3 DNA sequence: TGTGCCAGCAGTTTGGGGGGAAAACTGTTTTTT. It encodes CASSLGGKLFF.

J is TRBJ2-2 and V is TRBV5-1, with 11 bases that match TRBD2. This CDR3 region has 16 residues. Trimming took 4 bases from V and 2 from J; bases not matched to a gene: 4. Germline CDR1 and CDR2: SGHRS and YFSETQ. The CDR3 DNA reads TGCGCCAGCAGCGCCACTAGCGGGGGAAACACCGGGGAGCTGTTTTTT. Its protein is CASSATSGGNTGELFF.

V usage is TRBV6-4 and J usage is TRBJ2-3; 12 bases are a match to TRBD1. Germline-derived CDR1 and CDR2 are MRHNA and SNTAGT. Trimming cost V 6 bases and J 5 bases; bases outside gene matches: 9. This CDR3 has 16 amino acids. For the CDR3, the DNA is TGTGCCAGCAGCCCCGGGACAGGGGGCGGGGGAGATACGCAGTATTTT. Protein sequence: CASSPGTGGGGDTQYF.

V gene TRBV21-1 combines with J gene TRBJ2-2. TRBV21-1 is listed as a pseudogene. The CDR3 sequence is 9 residues long. The CDR3 protein is CASTGELFF. The CDR3 coding sequence is TGTGCCAGCACCGGGGAGCTGTTTTTT.

This chain links TRBV3-1 (or the pseudogene TRBV3-2) with TRBJ1-1; TRBD1 is a possible D gene (6 bases). Germline lookup yields CDR1 LGHDT and CDR2 YNNKEL (reference sequence). CDR3 length: 14 amino acids. Trimming shortened V by 5 bases and J by 0 bases, and 10 bases separated the two germline ends. In DNA, the CDR3 is TGTGCCAGCAGCATCGGACAGATGAACACTGAAGCTTTCTTT. Its translation: CASSIGQMNTEAFF.

The chain carries TRBV6-1 and TRBJ1-2; D not resolved. Trimming took off 1 base at V and 4 bases at J, with 7 bases between the two ends. The CDR3 totals 13 residues. Germline assignment: CDR1 MNHNS and CDR2 SASEGT. CDR3 in amino acids: CASSEDPPYGYTF. The CDR3 coding sequence is TGTGCCAGCAGTGAAGACCCACCCTATGGCTACACCTTC.

The genes are TRBV7-9 and TRBJ2-7, with TRBD2 as a possible D gene (6 bases). This CDR3 spans 15 amino acids. Germline CDR1 SEHNR, CDR2 FQNEAQ (reference sequence). V lost 3 bases to trimming and J lost 4 bases, with 16 bases between them. The CDR3 DNA sequence: TGTGCCAGCAGCTTGGTAGGAGGGACCCCTTACGAGCAGTACTTC. This sequence encodes CASSLVGGTPYEQYF.

The genes are TRBV4-1 and TRBJ2-2; TRBD2 aligns across 8 bases. The V gene end was trimmed by 1 base and the J gene end by 7 bases; junction bases not matched to a gene: 8. CDR3 length: 16 amino acids. From germline, CDR1 is MGHRA and CDR2 YSYEKL. CDR3 residues: CASSQVGAGGSGELFF. The CDR3 DNA is TGCGCCAGCAGCCAAGTCGGTGCGGGGGGCAGCGGGGAGCTGTTTTTT.

The chain links TRBV6-2 or TRBV6-3 to TRBJ2-3; the match to TRBD2 covers 10 bases. The ends lost 1 base at V and 4 bases at J; junction bases unmatched: 5. Germline loops: CDR1 MNHEY, CDR2 SVGEGT. The CDR3 has 16 amino acids. The CDR3 region has the DNA TGTGCCAGCAGTTACTTCGCTAGCGGGAGTTCAGATACGCAGTATTTT. Amino acids: CASSYFASGSSDTQYF.

In its sample, this clone was seen once. The rearrangement joins TRBV7-2 to TRBJ1-6; TRBD1 matches at 8 bases. J was trimmed by 9 bases and V by 5 bases; bases with no gene match: 0. This CDR3 region has 12 residues. CDR1 and CDR2 (germline): SGHTA, FQGNSA. This CDR3 is CASSGQGSPLHF. CDR3 sequence (DNA): TGTGCCAGCAGCGGACAGGGTTCACCCCTCCACTTT. Filled out from reference TRBV7-2 and TRBJ1-6, the complete variable domain reads GAGVSQSPSNKVTEKGKDVELRCDPISGHTALYWYRQSLGQGLEFLIYFQGNSAPDKSGLPSDRFSAERTGGSVSTLTIQRTQQEDSAVYLCASSGQGSPLHFGNGTRLTVT.

The chain links TRBV7-2 to TRBJ1-1; 10 bases fit TRBD1. Germline V gene sequence: CDR1 SGHTA, CDR2 FQGNSA. V lost 2 bases, J lost 3 bases, and 12 bases stayed unmatched. This CDR3 is 18 amino acids long. CDR3 DNA: TGTGCCAGCAGCTTAATGGGGCCGGGACAGGGGCTCTACACTGAAGCTTTCTTT. Protein sequence: CASSLMGPGQGLYTEAFF.

The gene calls are TRBV18 and TRBJ2-1, with a weak D call TRBD1 (5 bases). Germline loops: CDR1 KGHSH, CDR2 LQKENI. There are 16 residues in the CDR3. V was cut by 3 bases and J by 0 bases, with 12 bases left in between. The DNA for the CDR3 is TGTGCCAGCTCACCTCCAAGACAGAGCTCCTACAATGAGCAGTTCTTC. Translating it yields CASSPPRQSSYNEQFF.

The gene calls are TRBV12-5 and TRBJ1-6, with D unresolved. The V end lost 1 base, the J end lost 9 bases, and 7 bases lay between the germline ends. This CDR3 is 13 amino acids long. Germline CDR1 and CDR2: LGHNT and FRNRAP. The CDR3 DNA is TGTGCTAGTGGTTTGGGGTGGCTTTCACCCCTCCACTTT. It codes for CASGLGWLSPLHF.

CDR3 amino acids: CASSLGQGYNEQFF. CDR3 in DNA: TGTGCCAGCAGCTTAGGCCAGGGGTACAATGAGCAGTTCTTC. The chain has TRBV11-3 and TRBJ2-1; possible D gene TRBD1, 6 bases. V dropped 1 base and J dropped 4 bases, with 8 bases sitting between them. The germline V gene encodes CDR1 SGHNT and CDR2 YENEEA. The CDR3 totals 14 residues.